This T cell receptor (beta chain) appears in the sequencing data of a study of identical twins. Findings and caveats of the study: Its conclusions, products of cross-sectional statistical analysis, did not come from following the same donors. Fewer insertions characterized abundant cord blood beta clonotypes, whereas memory repertoires showed none.

TCRdb itself ran the 5' RACE reads through MiXCR, one entry per CDR3 protein. The data show roughly 250,000 distinct CDR3 sequences, more than 12% seen once. On this clonotype: Its specificity is not known.

CDR1 is MNHNS, CDR2 SASEGT, per germline. V lost 6 bases and J lost 1, with 9 bases in between. There are 13 residues in the CDR3. Sequences were obtained from memory (CD45RO+) T cells sorted from blood. The TCR originated in a young woman in good health. The V call is TRBV6-1, the J call TRBJ1-1; no clear D. CDR3 sequence (DNA): TGTGCCAGCAGGATTCTAGGGAACACTGAAGCTTTCTTT. Its protein product is CASRILGNTEAFF.